The rows below give T cell receptor beta chains drawn from one sample of a study of blood T cells in healthy people across ages. TCRdb reprocessed the 5' RACE reads via MiXCR and lists one record per CDR3 protein. The sample consists of about 670,000 distinct CDR3 sequences, over 40% of them appearing once. The sample was blood. These receptors were obtained from a man older than 75 in good health. Each CDR3 is given with its conserved first and last residue. The order of the fields is V gene, clone size, D gene, CDR3 protein. D genes are given only for firm matches. Clone size is given for some rows only: seen once, a few or many times, or a class if the clone is expanded.

>TRBV7-9|.|.
CASSLNWGDNEQFF
>TRBV12-3/TRBV12-4|.|.
CASTLGKTYEQYF
>TRBV7-7|.|TRBD2
CANSSSGGSTDTQYF
>TRBV6-2/TRBV6-3|.|TRBD1
CASRAPGQGTNYGYTF
>TRBV5-1|few|.
CASSSRTAMNTEAFF
>TRBV6-6|few|.
CASSPGHGFYGYTF
>TRBV4-3|many|TRBD2
CASSQDLTSGVKTDTQYF
>TRBV20-1|.|.
CSARRASVETQYF
>TRBV4-1|few|.
CASSPNMVNTEAFF
>TRBV4-2|once|TRBD2
CASSQEALAGFNEQYF
>TRBV5-4|.|.
CASSLEAALRETQYF
>TRBV2|few|TRBD1
CASSEMRGRKNEQFF
>TRBV7-2|few|.
CASSLANHEKLFF
>TRBV6-6|.|TRBD2
CASIWEGNTGELFF
>TRBV21-1|.|.
CASSEEIGDSQYQETQYF
>TRBV5-1|few|TRBD1
CASRFSGQGSYEQYF
>TRBV7-2|.|TRBD1
CASSPPGQGASNQPQHF
>TRBV5-1|.|.
CASSLVRAANTEAFF
>TRBV4-1|many|TRBD1
CASSPRQGSNQPQHF
>TRBV4-3|.|.
CASSQDQAPAGYTF
>TRBV28|few|TRBD1
CASSLSTGWAYEQYF
>TRBV20-1|.|.
CSARDFRGYNSPLHF
>TRBV12-5|.|.
CASGRGGDFNEQFF
>TRBV7-2|many|TRBD2
CASSLEAGGPSTDTQYF
>TRBV10-3|few|.
CAISEGKANEKLFF
>TRBV14|.|TRBD1
CASSRWQGVNTEAFF
>TRBV7-3|.|TRBD2
CASSLEGGHSYEQYF
>TRBV20-1|many|TRBD1
CSAVGTGAILGTQYF
>TRBV20-1|.|.
CSARDAYSSYEQYF
>TRBV5-1|few|TRBD2
CASSLGTSGRWETQYF
>TRBV20-1|.|TRBD2
CSARDLGLAGHKEQFF
>TRBV20-1|many|.
CSAPLGAGALSYNEQFF
>TRBV20-1|few|TRBD1
CSAQARDSSNEKLFF
>TRBV28|few|.
CASSLRVDLGDEQFF
>TRBV2|few|.
CASSVRRNEKLFF
>TRBV20-1|once|.
CSAATRGASSAFSYNEQFF
>TRBV7-2|.|TRBD1
CASSLVTGQGGEQYF
>TRBV28|few|.
CASARAPATNEKLFF
>TRBV2|once|TRBD1
CASSARGRGDNEQFF
>TRBV10-3|few|.
CAISESIVTEAFF
>TRBV6-6|.|.
CASSPPQSVTDTQYF
>TRBV6-2/TRBV6-3|few|.
CASSYFPSSGANVLTF
>TRBV6-5|.|.
CASSRKVSNEQFF
>TRBV20-1|few|TRBD2
CSARPATGAGGADTQYF
>TRBV18|.|.
CASSLPGTEKLFF
>TRBV6-2/TRBV6-3|many|TRBD1
CASRTGTGFYEQYF
>TRBV5-4|.|.
CASSLIGGRYNEQFF
>TRBV20-1|few|TRBD2
CSAPIAGASYNGQFF
>TRBV20-1|.|TRBD2
CSAPGLAGGQTYEQYF
>TRBV6-2/TRBV6-3|.|.
CASSWGGPTNEQYF